Listed below are T cell receptor beta chains from one sample, sequenced in a study of a mutant IDH1 vaccine in newly diagnosed glioma. These receptors have no identified antigens. Measured with immunoSEQ multiplex PCR; TCRdb has only the in-frame clones, and not every one. The sample comprises roughly 62,000 clones, about 86% of which are singletons, and nearly 7.5% rests with the top ten. Sequencing was performed on PBMCs, taken from a glioma patient whose treatment included an IDH1 peptide vaccine. These receptors all stem from a woman aged 45 to 65 with glioma. Each CDR3 is given with its conserved first and last residue. D genes are given only for firm matches. Only part of the rows carry a size: once, few, many, or a class if the clone is expanded.

D	size	V	J	DNA	CDR3
.	.	TRBV11-2	TRBJ1-1	TGTGCCAGCAGCCGTCAACAGGGGAACACTGAAGCTTTCTTT	CASSRQQGNTEAFF
.	.	TRBV6-6	TRBJ2-7	TGTGCCAGCAGTTACAAGATAGCTTCGGTGCAGTACTTC	CASSYKIASVQYF
.	.	TRBV5-6	TRBJ1-2	TGTGCCAGCAGCTTGGGTCAGGGGAACTATGGCTACACCTTC	CASSLGQGNYGYTF
.	.	TRBV9	TRBJ2-5	TGTGCCAGCAGCGTCGATCCGGGGAACCAAGAGACCCAGTACTTC	CASSVDPGNQETQYF
.	.	TRBV5-1	TRBJ1-4	TGCGCCAGCAGCGGAGGGGGGTCAACTAATGAAAAACTGTTTTTT	CASSGGGSTNEKLFF
.	.	TRBV20-1	TRBJ1-1	TGCAGTGCTGTCTCCGGCTTTGAAGCTTTCTTT	CSAVSGFEAFF
.	.	TRBV11-2	TRBJ1-2	TGTGCCAGCAGCTTAGAGGCTGGCGGCAACTATGGCTACACCTTC	CASSLEAGGNYGYTF
.	.	TRBV6-5	TRBJ1-5	TGTGCCAGCAGTTACGTGGCGGCGCAAGGTCAGCCCCAGCATTTT	CASSYVAAQGQPQHF
TRBD2	.	TRBV6-6	TRBJ2-2	TGTGCCAGCATAGCGGGGGGGCAAACCGGGGAGCTGTTTTTT	CASIAGGQTGELFF
.	.	TRBV10-3	TRBJ2-1	TGTGCCATCAGTGAACGGCAGGACCTCTACAATGAGCAGTTCTTC	CAISERQDLYNEQFF
TRBD2	.	TRBV27	TRBJ2-7	TGTGCCAGCAGTTTCCAGCGGGGGGTTTACGAGCAGTACTTC	CASSFQRGVYEQYF
TRBD1	.	TRBV9	TRBJ1-4	TGTGCCAGCAGTCCCGAGGGACAGGGGAATGAAAAACTGTTTTTT	CASSPEGQGNEKLFF
TRBD1	.	TRBV6-5	TRBJ1-6	TGTGCCAGCAGTCGGGACAGACAGTCACCCCTCCACTTT	CASSRDRQSPLHF
.	few	TRBV5-1	TRBJ1-2	TGCGCCAGCAGCTTGGATCCTGGGCTCTATGGCTACACCTTC	CASSLDPGLYGYTF
TRBD1	.	TRBV4-1	TRBJ1-4	TGCGCCAGCAGATGGGACAGGGGGCGACGCTCGACTAATGAAAAACTGTTTTTT	CASRWDRGRRSTNEKLFF
TRBD1	.	TRBV5-1	TRBJ2-7	TGCGCCAGCAGCTTGAAGGGGACAGGGGGCTACGAGCAGTACTTC	CASSLKGTGGYEQYF
TRBD2	few	TRBV13	TRBJ2-7	TGTGCCAGCAGCCCTGGGACTAGCGGGGGGACTAGGGAGCAGTACTTC	CASSPGTSGGTREQYF
.	once	TRBV5-1	TRBJ2-3	TGCGCCAGCAGCCTAATCGGGGGAACAGATACGCAGTATTTT	CASSLIGGTDTQYF
TRBD1	.	TRBV18	TRBJ1-3	TGTGCCAGCTCACCCGGACAGGGACTAGGCACCATATATTTT	CASSPGQGLGTIYF
.	.	TRBV29-1	TRBJ1-2	TGCAGCGTCTCCAATAACGCTGAGGGGCTTAGAAGCTACACCTTC	CSVSNNAEGLRSYTF
.	.	TRBV19	TRBJ1-2	TGTGCCAGTAGCCCTACGGCAGATGGGGCGCGGATAAACTATGGCTACACCTTC	CASSPTADGARINYGYTF
.	once	TRBV28	TRBJ1-2	TGTGCCAGCAATGTCGGGGCGGAAAAATTCGGCGACTACACCTTC	CASNVGAEKFGDYTF
.	.	TRBV6-1	TRBJ1-3	TGTGCCAGCAGTGAAGTGCCTTCCGGGACTGTTGGAAACACCATATATTTT	CASSEVPSGTVGNTIYF
.	.	TRBV21-1	TRBJ1-2	.	CASSKVGGGNYGYTF
TRBD1	.	TRBV7-2	TRBJ1-2	TGTGCCAGCAGCACTCGGACAGGGGGCCCCATCTATGGCTACACCTTC	CASSTRTGGPIYGYTF
TRBD1	.	TRBV27	TRBJ2-5	TGTGCCAGCAGCTCCGGGACAGTTCAAGAGACCCAGTACTTC	CASSSGTVQETQYF
.	.	TRBV5-1	TRBJ2-7	TGCGCCAGCAGGGACAGCAACTCCTACGAGCAGTACTTC	CASRDSNSYEQYF
.	.	TRBV10-3	TRBJ2-3	TGTGCCATCAGTGATCTCTTCCCCCGCACAGATACGCAGTATTTT	CAISDLFPRTDTQYF
TRBD2	.	TRBV7-2	TRBJ2-3	TGTGCCAGCAGCCCCCGACTAGCGGGGGGGTTGGTGACGAGAGATACGCAGTATTTT	CASSPRLAGGLVTRDTQYF
.	.	TRBV4-2	TRBJ2-7	TGTGCCAGCAGCCAAGACCGTTCCTACGAGCAGTACTTC	CASSQDRSYEQYF
.	.	TRBV27	TRBJ1-5	TGTGCCAGCAGTCCATCGGGTCGGCCCCAGCATTTT	CASSPSGRPQHF
.	once	TRBV6-1	TRBJ1-3	TGTGCCAGCAGTACCTTACAGGACTCTGGAAACACCATATATTTT	CASSTLQDSGNTIYF
TRBD2	once	TRBV7-6	TRBJ2-7	TGTGCCAGCAGCTTAGCAGCGGGGGGCTACGAGCAGTACTTC	CASSLAAGGYEQYF
.	.	TRBV5-1	TRBJ1-4	TGCGCCAGCAGCGGTTTGGGGACGGGTAATGAAAAACTGTTTTTT	CASSGLGTGNEKLFF
.	.	TRBV5-1	TRBJ2-7	TGCGCCAGCAGTGACGGAGGGGGGTCTCCCTACGAGCAGTACTTC	CASSDGGGSPYEQYF
TRBD1	.	TRBV13	TRBJ1-3	TGTGCCAGCAGCTCGGGGACAGGGGGCTTTGGAAACACCATATATTTT	CASSSGTGGFGNTIYF
.	.	TRBV6-1	TRBJ1-6	TGTGCCAGCAGTGAATGGGCAGGGCGAGGGTCCTATAATTCACCCCTCCACTTT	CASSEWAGRGSYNSPLHF
.	.	TRBV11-2	TRBJ1-3	TGTGCCAGCAGCTTTTGGGACCTCTCTGGAAACACCATATATTTT	CASSFWDLSGNTIYF
.	.	TRBV14	TRBJ1-1	TGTGCCAGCAGCCTGGAGACGGCGAACACTGAAGCTTTCTTT	CASSLETANTEAFF
.	.	TRBV5-4	TRBJ1-2	TGTGCCAGCAGCGTCCCGGGGGGCTATGGCTACACCTTC	CASSVPGGYGYTF
.	once	TRBV5-1	TRBJ2-5	TGCGCCAGCAGCTTGGTTGGCCGCGGAGAAGAGACCCAGTACTTC	CASSLVGRGEETQYF
TRBD1	.	TRBV6-5	TRBJ1-1	TGTGCCAGCAGTTACTGGGACAGGGGAAGGAGGACTGAAGCTTTCTTT	CASSYWDRGRRTEAFF
TRBD1	.	TRBV19	TRBJ1-2	TGTGCCACCCAACGGGGACAGGTACCCTATGGCTACACCTTC	CATQRGQVPYGYTF
.	.	TRBV6-1	TRBJ2-7	TGTGCCAGCAGTGACCGCAGACAGAATACCTACGAGCAGTACTTC	CASSDRRQNTYEQYF
TRBD1	.	TRBV6-5	TRBJ1-1	TGTGCCAGCAGTCGGGACAGGGAGCTTATCACTGAAGCTTTCTTT	CASSRDRELITEAFF
TRBD2	.	TRBV5-6	TRBJ2-7	TGTGCCAGCAGCTTGGGACTAGCGGTGGCCTACGAGCAGTACTTC	CASSLGLAVAYEQYF
.	.	TRBV27	TRBJ1-5	TGTGCCAGCAGTTCACAGGGAGTGGCTCAGCCCCAGCATTTT	CASSSQGVAQPQHF
.	once	TRBV5-1	TRBJ1-1	TGCGCCAGCAGCTCCAGGGGAGAAGCTTTCTTT	CASSSRGEAFF
TRBD1	.	TRBV9	TRBJ2-7	TGTGCCAGCAGCCCGGGGGACAGGTCGAGCTACGAGCAGTACTTC	CASSPGDRSSYEQYF
TRBD2	.	TRBV10-3	TRBJ2-1	TGTGCCATTGCACTAGCGGGGGACAACAATGAGCAGTTCTTC	CAIALAGDNNEQFF
.	few	TRBV6-5	TRBJ1-2	TGTGCCAGCAGTTACCTCGGGGGGAGAATTAACTATGGCTACACCTTC	CASSYLGGRINYGYTF
.	.	TRBV29-1	TRBJ2-7	TGCAGCGTTACTAAAACCTACGAGCAGTACTTC	CSVTKTYEQYF
TRBD2	.	TRBV7-8	TRBJ2-5	TGTGCCAGCAGCTTAGCGCCAGAGACTAGCGGGGGGGCCCTCGGGGAGACCCAGTACTTC	CASSLAPETSGGALGETQYF
TRBD2	.	TRBV6-6	TRBJ2-7	TGTGCCAGCACCTCGCCTAGCGGAACCTACGAGCAGTACTTC	CASTSPSGTYEQYF
.	.	TRBV14	TRBJ1-4	TGTGCCAGCAGCCAACAGACCTTTAATGAAAAACTGTTTTTT	CASSQQTFNEKLFF
.	.	TRBV30	TRBJ1-1	TGTGCCTGGAATGCTATAAACAGTGAAGCTTTCTTT	CAWNAINSEAFF
TRBD1	.	TRBV9	TRBJ1-1	TGTGCCAGCAGTTCCCGACAGGGAGCTTTCTTT	CASSSRQGAFF
.	.	TRBV11-3	TRBJ1-3	TGTGCCAGCAGTCACCGGGCCCCCTCTGGAAACACCATATATTTT	CASSHRAPSGNTIYF
.	.	TRBV4-1	TRBJ2-5	TGCGCCAGCAGTCACGGACCGGGAGAGACCCAGTACTTC	CASSHGPGETQYF
.	.	TRBV6-1	TRBJ1-1	TGTGCCAGCAGCGCCTCTCACCCGAACACTGAAGCTTTCTTT	CASSASHPNTEAFF